This TCR beta chain was recorded in a study of blood T cell repertoires in COVID-19 (dated by TCRdb to the early 2020s). Turning to the overall study: The collaborator samples originated in the United States, Italy and Spain and spanned the acute and convalescent phases of COVID-19. Deeply sampled blood TCRbeta repertoires from subjects exposed to, actively infected with, or recovered from COVID-19 were included in the dataset. A freely available public database, intended as a resource for researchers studying the immune response to SARS-CoV-2, is where the repertoires were released. Where available, HLA class I and class II types were obtained from metadata supplied by the sample provider rather than from assay-based typing. The material from the prospective study consisted of cDNA or gDNA derived from T cells, B-cell-depleted T cells, or PBMCs. Samples were obtained from the ongoing ImmuneRACE study (first 160 participants) and from over 1,000 subjects provided by 6 global collaborators. The sample metadata nearly always contained a de-identified subject ID, COVID-19 status, age in years and sex.

TCRbeta CDR3 regions were amplified from genomic DNA by means of the immunoSEQ Assay, a bias-controlled multiplex PCR. Per the original workflow: Nucleated cell counts per sample were estimated from amplification of reference gene primers within the assay. To quantify the absolute abundance of each unique TCRbeta CDR3 rearrangement, sequence reads were collapsed and filtered. For each sample, productive Simpson clonality was calculated as the square root of Simpson's diversity index over productive rearrangements. This immuneACCESS table, as held by TCRdb, lists in-frame sequences with V and J called but not all clones. Of the missing ones, under half trace to an unresolved V gene in checked studies; the others have no known cause. V and J calls and clone size are those listed in that table; D and trimming were worked out from the DNA. Here the sample has about 270,000 clones; about four fifths occur a single time. The ten top clones hold just under 3% of the sample.

Study-wide conclusions, independent of this receptor: The quantity of clinical and demographic metadata differed by source and by participant and was supplied without curation.

This clone was counted between two and nine times. Which antigen it targets is not known. There are no base qualities to consult, and no much larger clone falls within one base. Each collaborating institution followed its own protocols to collect whole blood in K2EDTA tubes. For TCRbeta analysis, collaborators shipped samples in one of three forms: frozen whole blood, isolated PBMCs, or DNA extracted from either of those sample types. The CDR3 measures 14 amino acids from cysteine to phenylalanine. Only the CDR3 DNA is retained, 42 bases long and in frame from the first base. V is shortened by 2 bases, J by 1 base, and the region joining them spans 8 bases. In the germline V gene, CDR1 corresponds to KGHSH and CDR2 to LQKENI.

The sequence is built from TRBV18 and TRBJ1-1, with an unclear D gene assignment. The source is a woman aged 60-70 years with active or convalescent COVID-19. Sequenced: peripheral blood. CDR3 loop: CASSPGQENTEAFF. Here is the DNA: TGTGCCAGCTCACCAGGGCAGGAGAACACTGAAGCTTTCTTT.